This section outlines one TCR beta chain sequence together with its context. Antigen unknown. Germline CDR1 is PRHDT and CDR2 is FYEKMQ (reference sequence). The CDR3 covers 16 residues. Trimming pared 4 bases from V and 2 bases from J, leaving 17 bases between. This entry belongs to a study of CD8+ T cells in alopecia areata. The wider study: Oral tofacitinib (5 to 10 mg twice daily) was administered to treated patients. The duration of tofacitinib was 6 to 18 months, with 6 months off drug afterward. Study-level findings and limits: The study also sequences resident alphabeta T cells of normal skin in scalp samples.

Lesional scalp punch biopsies and peripheral blood were collected from alopecia areata patients. Extraction and reverse transcription of RNA yielded cDNA as the sequencing template. Assay used: immunoSEQ multiplex PCR; TCRdb lists only in-frame clones, some missing. The sample holds some 130,000 clones; approximately 49% are singletons and the top ten take about 19%. The sequence derives from a human donor with alopecia areata. This sample comprised CD8+ T cells sorted from blood, obtained at week 0. V is TRBV13 and J is TRBJ2-5; possibly TRBD1 for D (7 bases). The CDR3 DNA reads as TGTGCCAGCAGCTGGGGACAGCTTGGAGGGCAAGAGACCCAGTACTTC. It specifies CASSWGQLGGQETQYF.